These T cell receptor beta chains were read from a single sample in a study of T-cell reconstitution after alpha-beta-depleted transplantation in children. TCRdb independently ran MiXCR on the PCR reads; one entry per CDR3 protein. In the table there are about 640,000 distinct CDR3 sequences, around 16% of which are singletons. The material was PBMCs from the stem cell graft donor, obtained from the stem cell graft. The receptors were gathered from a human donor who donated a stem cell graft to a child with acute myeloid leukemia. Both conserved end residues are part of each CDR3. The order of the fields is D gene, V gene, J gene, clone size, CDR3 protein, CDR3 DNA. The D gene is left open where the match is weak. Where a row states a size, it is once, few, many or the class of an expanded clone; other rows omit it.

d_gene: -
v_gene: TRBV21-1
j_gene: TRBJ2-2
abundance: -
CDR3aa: CASSNATGQGVKKNTGELFF
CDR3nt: TGTGCCAGCAGCAACGCGACCGGACAGGGGGTCAAAAAGAACACCGGGGAGCTGTTTTTT

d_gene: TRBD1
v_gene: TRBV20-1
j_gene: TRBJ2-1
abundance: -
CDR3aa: CSANNRKSGGINEQFF
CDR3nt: TGCAGTGCCAATAATAGGAAGTCAGGGGGCATCAATGAGCAGTTCTTC

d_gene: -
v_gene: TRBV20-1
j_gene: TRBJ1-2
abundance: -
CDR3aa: CSAGQGGDGYTF
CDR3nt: TGCAGTGCGGGCCAGGGAGGTGATGGCTACACCTTC

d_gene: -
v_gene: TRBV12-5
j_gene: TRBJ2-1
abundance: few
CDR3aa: CASGLGHPDNEQFF
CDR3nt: TGTGCTAGTGGCCTGGGACATCCCGACAATGAGCAGTTCTTC

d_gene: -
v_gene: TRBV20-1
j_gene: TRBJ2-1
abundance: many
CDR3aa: CSASRQNNEQFF
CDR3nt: TGCAGTGCTAGTCGCCAGAACAATGAGCAGTTCTTC

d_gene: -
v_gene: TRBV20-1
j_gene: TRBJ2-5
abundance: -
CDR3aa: CSARDRGSQETQYF
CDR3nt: TGCAGTGCTAGAGATCGGGGGTCCCAAGAGACCCAGTACTTC

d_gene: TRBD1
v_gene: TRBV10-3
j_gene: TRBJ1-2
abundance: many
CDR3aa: CAISEAGQPQTSIGTHYGYTF
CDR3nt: TGTGCCATCAGTGAGGCGGGACAGCCCCAGACCTCAATCGGTACGCACTATGGCTACACCTTC

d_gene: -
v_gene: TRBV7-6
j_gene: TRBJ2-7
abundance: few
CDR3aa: CASSPTWAGPSYEQYF
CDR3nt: TGTGCCAGCAGCCCGACGTGGGCCGGTCCTTCCTACGAGCAGTACTTC

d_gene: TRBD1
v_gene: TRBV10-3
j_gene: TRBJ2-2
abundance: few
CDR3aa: CAIRTGDRGVPGELFF
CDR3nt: TGTGCCATCAGAACGGGGGACAGGGGTGTTCCCGGGGAGCTGTTTTTT

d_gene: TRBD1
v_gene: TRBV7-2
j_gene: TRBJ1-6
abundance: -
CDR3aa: CASSSGQGFHF
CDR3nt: TGTGCCAGCAGCTCGGGACAGGGGTTCCACTTT

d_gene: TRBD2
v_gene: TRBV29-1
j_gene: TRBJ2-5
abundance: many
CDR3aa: CSVASGWEETQYF
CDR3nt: TGCAGCGTTGCTAGCGGGTGGGAAGAGACCCAGTACTTC

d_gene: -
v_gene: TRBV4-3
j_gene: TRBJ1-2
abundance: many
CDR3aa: CASSQDGDTGGDGYTF
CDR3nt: TGCGCCAGCAGCCAAGATGGGGACACGGGCGGGGATGGCTACACCTTC

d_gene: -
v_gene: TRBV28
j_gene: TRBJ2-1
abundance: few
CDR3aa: CASSLYRDNEQFF
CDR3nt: TGTGCCAGCAGTTTATATCGGGACAATGAGCAGTTCTTC

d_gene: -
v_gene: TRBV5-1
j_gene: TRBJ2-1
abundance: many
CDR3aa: CASSEGVYNEQFF
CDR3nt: TGCGCCAGCAGCGAGGGAGTCTACAATGAGCAGTTCTTC

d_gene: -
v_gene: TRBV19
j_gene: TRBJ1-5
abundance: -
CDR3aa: CASTEVRDQPQHF
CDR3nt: TGTGCCAGTACAGAAGTGAGGGATCAGCCCCAGCATTTT

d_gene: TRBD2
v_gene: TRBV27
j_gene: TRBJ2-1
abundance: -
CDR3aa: CASSLSSGRNEQFF
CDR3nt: TGTGCCAGCAGCCTATCCTCCGGGAGGAATGAGCAGTTCTTC

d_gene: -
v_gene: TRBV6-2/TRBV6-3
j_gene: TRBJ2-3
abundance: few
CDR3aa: CASSYGQGFPDTQYF
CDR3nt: TGTGCCAGCAGTTACGGGCAGGGGTTCCCAGATACGCAGTATTTT

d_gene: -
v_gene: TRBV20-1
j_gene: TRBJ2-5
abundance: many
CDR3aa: CSAPLHQETQYF
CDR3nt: TGCAGTGCTCCCCTCCATCAAGAGACCCAGTACTTC

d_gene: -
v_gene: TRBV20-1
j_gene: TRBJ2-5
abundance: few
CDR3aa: CSARVRGRPETQYF
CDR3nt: TGCAGTGCTAGAGTCAGGGGAAGGCCGGAGACCCAGTACTTC

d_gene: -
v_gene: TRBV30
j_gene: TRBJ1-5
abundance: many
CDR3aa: CAWSEGAGLSPQHF
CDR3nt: TGTGCCTGGAGTGAGGGCGCCGGACTCTCCCCCCAGCATTTT

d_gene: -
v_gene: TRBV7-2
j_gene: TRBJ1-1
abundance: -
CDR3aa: CASSLRGGLIEAFF
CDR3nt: TGTGCCAGCAGCTTGAGGGGGGGGTTGATTGAAGCTTTCTTT

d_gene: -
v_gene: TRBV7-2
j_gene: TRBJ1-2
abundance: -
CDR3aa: CASSPGPTNYGYTF
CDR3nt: TGTGCCAGCAGCCCGGGACCGACAAACTATGGCTACACCTTC

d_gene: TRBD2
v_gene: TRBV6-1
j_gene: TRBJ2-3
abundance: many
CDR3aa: CASSRTVAGASTDTQYF
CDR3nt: TGTGCCAGCAGTCGAACCGTAGCGGGAGCTAGCACAGATACGCAGTATTTT

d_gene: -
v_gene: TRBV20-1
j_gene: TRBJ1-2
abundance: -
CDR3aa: CSARGDTGASGYTF
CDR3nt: TGCAGTGCTAGAGGGGACACCGGGGCTTCTGGCTACACCTTC

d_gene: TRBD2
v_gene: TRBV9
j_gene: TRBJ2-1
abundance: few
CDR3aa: CASSVGAGGVQFF
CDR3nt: TGTGCCAGCAGCGTAGGGGCGGGGGGAGTTCAGTTCTTC

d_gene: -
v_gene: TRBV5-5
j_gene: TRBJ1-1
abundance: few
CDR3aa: CASSLDPANTEAFF
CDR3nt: TGTGCCAGCAGCTTGGATCCGGCGAACACTGAAGCTTTCTTT

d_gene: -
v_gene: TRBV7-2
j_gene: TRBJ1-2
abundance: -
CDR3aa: CASSLEAFNYGYTF
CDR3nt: TGTGCCAGCAGCTTAGAGGCCTTTAACTATGGCTACACCTTC

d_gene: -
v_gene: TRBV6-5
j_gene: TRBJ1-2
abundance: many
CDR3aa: CASRAGLDGYTF
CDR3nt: TGTGCCAGCAGGGCGGGACTCGATGGCTACACCTTC

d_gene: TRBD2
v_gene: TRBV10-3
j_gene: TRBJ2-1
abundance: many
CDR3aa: CAISAPAGGGEQFF
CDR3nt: TGTGCCATCAGTGCCCCAGCGGGGGGAGGGGAGCAGTTCTTC

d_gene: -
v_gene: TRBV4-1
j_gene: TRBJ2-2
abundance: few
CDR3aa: CASSQGYRKSGELFF
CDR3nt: TGCGCCAGCAGCCAGGGTTATCGCAAATCGGGGGAGCTGTTTTTT

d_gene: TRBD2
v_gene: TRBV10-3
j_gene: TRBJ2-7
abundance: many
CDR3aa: CAISESERGGYEQYF
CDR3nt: TGTGCCATCAGTGAGTCGGAGCGGGGCGGGTACGAGCAGTACTTC

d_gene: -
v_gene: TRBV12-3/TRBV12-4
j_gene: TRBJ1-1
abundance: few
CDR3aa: CASSFSTAVNTEAFF
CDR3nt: TGTGCCAGCAGTTTCTCGACTGCCGTGAACACTGAAGCTTTCTTT

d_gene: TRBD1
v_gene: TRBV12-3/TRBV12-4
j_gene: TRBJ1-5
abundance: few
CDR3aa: CASSPGTGARQPQHF
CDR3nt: TGTGCCAGCAGTCCCGGGACAGGGGCCCGGCAGCCCCAGCATTTT

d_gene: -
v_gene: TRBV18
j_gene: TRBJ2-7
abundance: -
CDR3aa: CASSPRNSYEQYF
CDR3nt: TGTGCCAGCTCACCACGGAACTCCTACGAGCAGTACTTC

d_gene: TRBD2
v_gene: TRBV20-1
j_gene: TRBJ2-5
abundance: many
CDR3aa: CSARDFKGTTQETQYF
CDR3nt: TGCAGTGCTAGAGATTTTAAGGGGACTACCCAAGAGACCCAGTACTTC

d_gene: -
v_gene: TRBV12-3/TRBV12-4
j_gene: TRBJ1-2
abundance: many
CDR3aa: CASSFSGTYGYTF
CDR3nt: TGTGCCAGCAGTTTTTCAGGGACCTATGGCTACACCTTC

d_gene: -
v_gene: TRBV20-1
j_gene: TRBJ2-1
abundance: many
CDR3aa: CSASPRSSYNEQFF
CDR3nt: TGCAGTGCTAGCCCTCGGAGCTCCTACAATGAGCAGTTCTTC

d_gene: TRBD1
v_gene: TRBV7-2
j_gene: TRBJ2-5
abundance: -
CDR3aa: CASSLGGTGKTQYF
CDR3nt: TGTGCCAGCAGCTTAGGGGGGACAGGGAAGACCCAGTACTTC

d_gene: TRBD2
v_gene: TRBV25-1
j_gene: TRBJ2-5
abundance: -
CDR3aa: CASSESRGGETQYF
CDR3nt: TGTGCCAGCAGTGAATCCCGGGGGGGAGAGACCCAGTACTTC

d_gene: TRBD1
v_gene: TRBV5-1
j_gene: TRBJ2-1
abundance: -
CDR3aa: CASRDRTYNEQFF
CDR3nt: TGCGCCAGCCGGGACAGGACCTACAATGAGCAGTTCTTC

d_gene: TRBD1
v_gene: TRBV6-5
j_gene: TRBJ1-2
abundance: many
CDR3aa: CASQGARAGWGPNYGYTF
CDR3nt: TGTGCCAGCCAGGGGGCGCGGGCCGGCTGGGGGCCTAACTATGGCTACACCTTC

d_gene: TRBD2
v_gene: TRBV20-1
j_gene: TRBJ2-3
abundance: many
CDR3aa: CSARVSGRADTQYF
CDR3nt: TGCAGTGCTAGAGTGAGCGGGAGGGCAGATACGCAGTATTTT

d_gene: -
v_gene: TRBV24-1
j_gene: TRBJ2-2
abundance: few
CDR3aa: CATSDFPTGETGELFF
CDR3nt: TGTGCCACCAGTGATTTCCCGACAGGAGAGACCGGGGAGCTGTTTTTT

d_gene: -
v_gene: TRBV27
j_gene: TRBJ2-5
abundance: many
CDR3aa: CASSLWGGARGTQYF
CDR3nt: TGTGCCAGCAGTTTATGGGGAGGAGCTAGAGGGACCCAGTACTTC

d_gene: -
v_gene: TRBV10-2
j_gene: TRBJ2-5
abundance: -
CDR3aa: CASREVPGQETQYF
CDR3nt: TGCGCCAGCAGAGAGGTGCCCGGGCAAGAGACCCAGTACTTC

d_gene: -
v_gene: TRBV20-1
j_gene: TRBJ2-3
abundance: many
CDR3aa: CSARAKLASTDTQYF
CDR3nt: TGCAGTGCTAGAGCCAAACTAGCTAGCACAGATACGCAGTATTTT

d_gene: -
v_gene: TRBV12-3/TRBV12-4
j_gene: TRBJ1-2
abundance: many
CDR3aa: CASSFQDLYGYTF
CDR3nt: TGTGCCAGCAGTTTCCAGGATCTCTATGGCTACACCTTC

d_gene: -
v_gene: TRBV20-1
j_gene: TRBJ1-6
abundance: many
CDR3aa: CSARDRIIPDSPLHF
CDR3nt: TGCAGTGCTAGGGATCGGATCATACCCGATTCACCCCTCCACTTT

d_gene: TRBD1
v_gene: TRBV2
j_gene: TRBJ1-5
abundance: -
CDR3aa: CASSVRQGRNQPQHF
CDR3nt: TGTGCCAGCAGCGTTCGACAGGGTCGCAATCAGCCCCAGCATTTT

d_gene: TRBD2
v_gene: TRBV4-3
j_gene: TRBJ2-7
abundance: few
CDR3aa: CASSQFSGRYEQYF
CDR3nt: TGCGCCAGCAGCCAATTTAGCGGGAGGTACGAGCAGTACTTC

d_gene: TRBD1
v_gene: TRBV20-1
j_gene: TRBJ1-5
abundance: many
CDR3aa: CSARDGRGTVVNQPQHF
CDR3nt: TGCAGTGCTAGAGACGGCCGCGGGACAGTCGTTAATCAGCCCCAGCATTTT

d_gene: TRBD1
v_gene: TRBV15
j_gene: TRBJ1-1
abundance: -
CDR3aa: CATSPPGTVFNTEAFF
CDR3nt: TGTGCCACCAGCCCCCCAGGGACAGTTTTTAACACTGAAGCTTTCTTT

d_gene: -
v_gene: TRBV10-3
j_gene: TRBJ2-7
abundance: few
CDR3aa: CAISAYNPGRPSYEQYF
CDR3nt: TGTGCCATCAGTGCTTATAACCCTGGGCGGCCCTCCTACGAGCAGTACTTC

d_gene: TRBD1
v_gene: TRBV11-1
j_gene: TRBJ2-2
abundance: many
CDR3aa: CASSLEGQRYSNTGELFF
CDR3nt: TGTGCCAGCAGCTTAGAGGGACAGCGCTACTCGAACACCGGGGAGCTGTTTTTT

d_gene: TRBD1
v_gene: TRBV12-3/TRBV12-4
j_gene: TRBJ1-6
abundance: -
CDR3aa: CASSTRTGYSSPLHF
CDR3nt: TGTGCCAGCAGTACCCGGACAGGATATAGTTCACCCCTCCACTTT

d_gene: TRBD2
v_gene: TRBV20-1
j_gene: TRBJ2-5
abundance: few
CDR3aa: CSASPGGAGETQYF
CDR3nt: TGCAGTGCTAGCCCCGGGGGGGCTGGAGAGACCCAGTACTTC

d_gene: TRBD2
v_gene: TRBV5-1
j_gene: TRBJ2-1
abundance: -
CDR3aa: CASRGLAGGSEYNEQFF
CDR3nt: TGCGCCAGCAGAGGACTAGCGGGGGGCTCGGAATACAATGAGCAGTTCTTC